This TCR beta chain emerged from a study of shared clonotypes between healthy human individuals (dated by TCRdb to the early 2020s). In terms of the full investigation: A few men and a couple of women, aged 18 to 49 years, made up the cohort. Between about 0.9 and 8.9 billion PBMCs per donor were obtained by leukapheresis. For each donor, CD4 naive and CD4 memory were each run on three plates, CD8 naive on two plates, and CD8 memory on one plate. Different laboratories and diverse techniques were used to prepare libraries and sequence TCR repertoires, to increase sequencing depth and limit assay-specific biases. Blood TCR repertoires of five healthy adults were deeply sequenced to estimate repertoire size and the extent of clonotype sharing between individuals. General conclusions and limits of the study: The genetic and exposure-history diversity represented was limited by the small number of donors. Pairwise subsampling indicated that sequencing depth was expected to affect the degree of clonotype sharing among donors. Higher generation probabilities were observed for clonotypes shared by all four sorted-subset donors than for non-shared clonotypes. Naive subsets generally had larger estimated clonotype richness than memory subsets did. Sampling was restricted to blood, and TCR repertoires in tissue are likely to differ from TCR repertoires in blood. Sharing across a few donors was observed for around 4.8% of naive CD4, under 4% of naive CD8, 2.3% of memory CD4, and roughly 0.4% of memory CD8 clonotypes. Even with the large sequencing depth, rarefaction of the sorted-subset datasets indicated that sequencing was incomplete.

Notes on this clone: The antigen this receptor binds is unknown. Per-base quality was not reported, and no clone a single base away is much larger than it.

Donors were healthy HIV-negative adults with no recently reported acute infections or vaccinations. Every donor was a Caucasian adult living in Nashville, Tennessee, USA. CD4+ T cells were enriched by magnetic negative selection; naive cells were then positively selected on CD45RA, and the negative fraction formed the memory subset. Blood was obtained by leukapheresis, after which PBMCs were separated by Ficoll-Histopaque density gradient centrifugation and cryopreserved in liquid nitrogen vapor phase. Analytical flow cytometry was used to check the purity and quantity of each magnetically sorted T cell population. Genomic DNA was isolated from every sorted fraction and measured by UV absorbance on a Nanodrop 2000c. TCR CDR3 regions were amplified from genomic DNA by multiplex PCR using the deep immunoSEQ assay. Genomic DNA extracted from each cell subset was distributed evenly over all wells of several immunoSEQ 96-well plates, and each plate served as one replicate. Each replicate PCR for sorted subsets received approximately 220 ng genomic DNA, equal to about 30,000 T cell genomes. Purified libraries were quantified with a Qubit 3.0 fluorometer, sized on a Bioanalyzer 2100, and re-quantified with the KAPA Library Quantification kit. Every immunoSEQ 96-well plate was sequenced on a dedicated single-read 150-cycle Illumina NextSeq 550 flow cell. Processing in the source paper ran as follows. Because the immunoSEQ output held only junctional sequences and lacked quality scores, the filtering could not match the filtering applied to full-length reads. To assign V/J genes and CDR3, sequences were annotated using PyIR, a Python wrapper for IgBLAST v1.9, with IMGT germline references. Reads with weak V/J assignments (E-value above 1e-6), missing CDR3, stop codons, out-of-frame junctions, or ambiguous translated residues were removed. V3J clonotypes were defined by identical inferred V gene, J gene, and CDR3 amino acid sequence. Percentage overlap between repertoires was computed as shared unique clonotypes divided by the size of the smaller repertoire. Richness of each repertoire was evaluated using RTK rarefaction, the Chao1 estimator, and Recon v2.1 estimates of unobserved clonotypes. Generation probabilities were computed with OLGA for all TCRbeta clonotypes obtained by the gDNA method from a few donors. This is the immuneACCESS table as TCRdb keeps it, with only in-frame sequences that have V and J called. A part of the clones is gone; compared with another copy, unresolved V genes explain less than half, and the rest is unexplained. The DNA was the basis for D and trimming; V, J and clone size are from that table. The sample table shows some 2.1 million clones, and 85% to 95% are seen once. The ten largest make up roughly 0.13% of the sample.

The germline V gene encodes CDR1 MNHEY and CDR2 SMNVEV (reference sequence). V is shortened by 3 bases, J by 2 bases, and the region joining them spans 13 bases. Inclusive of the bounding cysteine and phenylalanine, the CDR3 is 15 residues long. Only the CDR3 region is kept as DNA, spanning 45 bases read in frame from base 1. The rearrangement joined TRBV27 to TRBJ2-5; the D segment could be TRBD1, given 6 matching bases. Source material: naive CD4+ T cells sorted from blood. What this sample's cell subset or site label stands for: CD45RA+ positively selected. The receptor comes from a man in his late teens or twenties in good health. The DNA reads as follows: TGTGCCAGCAGTTTGACTACAGGGTTTCAAGAGACCCAGTACTTC. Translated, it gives CASSLTTGFQETQYF.